Each of the 32 T cell receptor beta chains below was sequenced from the same sample in a study of T cells in localized non-small cell lung cancer. Profiling relied on immunoSEQ multiplex PCR, and the TCRdb table lists in-frame clones only, not all of them. The sample lists tens of thousands of clones; about 86% were seen once. The sequencing here drew on peripheral blood, taken before any cancer treatment. The receptors originated from a woman aged 35-75 years with stage I lung adenocarcinoma.

The J gene is TRBJ1-1, the V gene TRBV4-1, with a tentative D call TRBD1 (5 bases). The V end lost 2 bases, the J end lost 11 bases, and 12 bases lay between the germline ends. The CDR3 loop spans 12 amino acids. The germline V gene encodes CDR1 MGHRA and CDR2 YSYEKL. CDR3 region: CASSQLQEKAFF. The CDR3 coding sequence is TGCGCCAGCAGCCAATTACAGGAGAAGGCTTTCTTT.

The rearrangement joins TRBV19 to TRBJ1-5; D remains unclear. Germline lookup yields CDR1 LNHDA and CDR2 SQIVND (reference sequence). The CDR3 has 17 residues. Trimming took off 1 base at V and 5 bases at J, with 18 bases between the two ends. CDR3 bases: TGTGCCAGTAGTATAGTCAGAGGGAGGCGAACTGATCAGCCCCAGCATTTT. Protein sequence: CASSIVRGRRTDQPQHF.

This chain connects TRBV7-2 to TRBJ2-1, with D unclear. Between the trimmed V and J ends, which lost 3 bases and 10 bases, there was a span of 19 bases. The germline V gene encodes CDR1 SGHTA and CDR2 FQGNSA. The CDR3 covers 15 residues. In DNA form, the CDR3 reads TGTGCCAGCAGCTTTGGTTTTCAACTCAGGCGGGAGCAGTTCTTC. This codes for CASSFGFQLRREQFF.

The V and J genes are TRBV9 and TRBJ1-2; TRBD1 might be the D (5 bases). This CDR3 is built from 14 residues. Trimming removed 0 bases from V and 4 bases from J, with 10 bases in between. Germline assignment: CDR1 SGDLS and CDR2 YYNGEE. This chain's CDR3 is CASSVGQLSYGYTF. DNA of the CDR3: TGTGCCAGCAGCGTAGGACAGCTTTCCTATGGCTACACCTTC. The full variable domain, completed using reference TRBV9 and TRBJ1-2, is DSGVTQTPKHLITATGQRVTLRCSPRSGDLSVYWYQQSLDQGLQFLIQYYNGEERAKGNILERFSAQQFPDLHSELNLSSLELGDSALYFCASSVGQLSYGYTFGSGTRLTVV.

The table lists this clone with a count of one. The chain carries TRBV19 and TRBJ2-3; 9 bases match TRBD2. V lost 7 bases, J lost 2 bases, and 7 bases stayed unmatched. Germline V gene data show CDR1 as LNHDA and CDR2 as SQIVND (reference sequence). The CDR3 is made up of 15 amino acids. CDR3 region: CASTEAGGPTDTQYF. CDR3 nucleotide sequence: TGTGCCAGTACGGAAGCGGGGGGACCCACAGATACGCAGTATTTT.

This chain uses TRBV5-6 with TRBJ2-1, with 7 bases aligning to TRBD2. In germline, CDR1 is SGHDT, CDR2 YYEEEE. V trimming: 3 bases; J trimming: 13 bases; junction bases outside the gene matches: 4. The CDR3 consists of 11 residues. The CDR3 sequence is CASSWERGQFF. The CDR3 DNA follows: TGTGCCAGCAGCTGGGAGCGGGGACAGTTCTTC.

The rearrangement links TRBV19 to TRBJ2-6, with 10 bases matching TRBD1. CDR1 LNHDA and CDR2 SQIVND come from the germline V gene (reference sequence). The CDR3 extends over 17 amino acids. Unmatched junction bases numbered 5, after V lost 5 bases and J lost 1 base. CDR3 in amino acids: CASSPGTGVSGANVLTF. The CDR3 DNA reads TGTGCCAGTAGTCCCGGGACAGGGGTGTCTGGGGCCAACGTCCTGACTTTC. Full variable domain (rest looked up from reference TRBV19 and TRBJ2-6): DGGITQSPKYLFRKEGQNVTLSCEQNLNHDAMYWYRQDPGQGLRLIYYSQIVNDFQKGDIAEGYSVSREKKESFPLTVTSAQKNPTAFYLCASSPGTGVSGANVLTFGAGSRLTVL.

J is TRBJ1-2 and V is TRBV6-6, with TRBD1 matching over 8 bases. The CDR3 runs 15 residues. J gave up 2 bases and V 2 bases, and 4 bases lay outside the gene matches. Germline V lookup: CDR1 MNHNY, CDR2 SVGAGI (reference sequence). CDR3 coding DNA: TGTGCCAGCAGTTACCTAAGGGACAGGAACTATGGCTACACCTTC. Amino acid sequence: CASSYLRDRNYGYTF.

The chain has TRBV7-9 and TRBJ1-3; D possibly corresponds to TRBD1 (5 bases). Germline CDR1 reads SEHNR; CDR2 reads FQNEAQ (reference sequence). V was trimmed by 2 bases and J by 4 bases, leaving 9 bases between them. CDR3 length: 14 amino acids. The CDR3 here is CASSLRWDGNTIYF. The CDR3 DNA sequence: TGTGCCAGCAGCTTAAGGTGGGACGGAAACACCATATATTTT.

This clone has only a few counts. This chain uses TRBV9 with TRBJ1-2; 7 positions match TRBD1. V was clipped by 0 bases and J by 4 bases; unmatched bases: 6. The CDR3 spans 15 residues. CDR1 is SGDLS and CDR2 is YYNGEE in the germline V gene. CDR3 region: CASSVDDAGGYGYTF. CDR3 DNA sequence: TGTGCCAGCAGCGTAGACGACGCAGGGGGCTATGGCTACACCTTC.

This chain links TRBV7-6 with TRBJ2-3; weak D call: TRBD2 (5 bases). The CDR3 runs 15 residues. CDR1 is SGHVS and CDR2 is FNYEAQ in the germline V gene. The V and J ends lost 0 bases and 2 bases respectively, with 9 bases between them. This CDR3 reads CASSLARGFTDTQYF. CDR3 sequence (DNA): TGTGCCAGCAGCTTAGCCAGAGGGTTCACAGATACGCAGTATTTT.

This chain links TRBV18 with TRBJ1-2; 8 bases map to TRBD1. The CDR3 totals 13 residues. The ends lost 4 bases at V and 8 bases at J; junction bases unmatched: 6. Germline CDR1 and CDR2: KGHSH and LQKENI. The CDR3: CASSQSAGGGYTF. CDR3 DNA sequence: TGTGCCAGCTCACAAAGTGCAGGGGGCGGCTACACCTTC.

This chain connects TRBV19 to TRBJ2-7; a possible D gene is TRBD2 (6 bases). The CDR3 covers 14 residues. From germline, CDR1 is LNHDA and CDR2 SQIVND (reference sequence). V lost 5 bases and J 2 bases, leaving 13 bases between the germline ends. The CDR3 sequence: CASSSGVHAYEQYF. The DNA for the CDR3 is TGTGCCAGTAGTTCGGGGGTTCATGCCTACGAGCAGTACTTC.

A few counts support this clone. The chain uses TRBV5-8 and TRBJ1-6; D remains ambiguous. CDR1 SGHTS and CDR2 YDEGEE come from the germline V gene. The CDR3 is made up of 12 amino acids. The V end was cut by 1 base, the J end by 10 bases, with 6 bases between. This chain's CDR3 is CASSLRWSPLHF. CDR3 coding DNA: TGTGCCAGCAGCTTGCGTTGGTCACCCCTCCACTTT.

The V call is TRBV5-1, the J call TRBJ1-5, with D unresolved. Germline loops: CDR1 SGHRS, CDR2 YFSETQ. This CDR3 is built from 13 residues. V was cut by 4 bases and J by 4 bases, with 9 bases left in between. In DNA, the CDR3 is TGCGCCAGCAGCCCGACCCCAAATCAGCCCCAGCATTTT. This translates into CASSPTPNQPQHF.

The chain is built from TRBV7-9 and TRBJ1-1; no definite D call. The germline CDR1 and CDR2 sequences are SEHNR and FQNEAQ (reference sequence). The V end was cut by 2 bases, the J end by 2 bases, with 9 bases between. CDR3 length: 14 residues. CDR3 DNA: TGTGCCAGCAGCTTACGGGATCTTAACACTGAAGCTTTCTTT. Translated, it gives CASSLRDLNTEAFF.

As to this clone: The CDR3 end shows no conserved phenylalanine or tryptophan, and so a read error is likely. This chain joins TRBV6-5 and TRBJ1-6, with a weak D call TRBD1 (6 bases). V lost 7 bases and J 5 bases, leaving 15 bases between the germline ends. This CDR3 region has 15 residues. Germline V gives CDR1 MNHEY, CDR2 SVGAGI. The CDR3 bases are TGTGCCAGCAAGGTCCAGGGGATTAATAATTCACCCCTCCACCTT. As protein: CASKVQGINNSPLHL.

This CDR3 reads CASSPWSSSYEQYF. The CDR3 bases are TGTGCCAGCAGCCCCTGGAGCAGCTCCTACGAGCAGTACTTC. The chain couples TRBV7-2 to TRBJ2-7; D unresolved. CDR3 size: 14 residues. V dropped 5 bases and J dropped 0 bases, with 11 bases sitting between them. Germline CDR1 is SGHTA and CDR2 is FQGNSA. Together with reference TRBV7-2 and TRBJ2-7, the CDR3 gives the full variable domain: GAGVSQSPSNKVTEKGKDVELRCDPISGHTALYWYRQSLGQGLEFLIYFQGNSAPDKSGLPSDRFSAERTGGSVSTLTIQRTQQEDSAVYLCASSPWSSSYEQYFGPGTRLTVT.

The chain employs TRBV2 and TRBJ2-3, with D tentatively TRBD2 (5 bases). The germline V and J ends were trimmed by 2 bases and 0 bases, with 9 bases remaining between them. The CDR3 runs to 15 residues. Looked up from germline, CDR1 is SNHLY and CDR2 is FYNNEI. In nucleotides, the CDR3 is TGTGCCAGCAGTGAACGCAGGACTAGCACAGATACGCAGTATTTT. This gives the protein CASSERRTSTDTQYF.

The genes are TRBV4-3 and TRBJ2-5; tentatively, D is TRBD1 (6 bases). Trimming left V 0 bases short and J 1 base short, with 9 bases between. This CDR3 spans 15 amino acids. Germline CDR1 reads LGHNA; CDR2 reads YSLEER. Here the CDR3 reads CASSQDRGGQETQYF. Written as DNA, the CDR3 is TGCGCCAGCAGCCAAGATCGAGGGGGCCAAGAGACCCAGTACTTC.

The chain links TRBV6-5 to TRBJ2-5; perhaps TRBD1 as D (6 bases). The germline V gene encodes CDR1 MNHEY and CDR2 SVGAGI. This CDR3 spans 13 amino acids. Trimming removed 2 bases at V and 7 bases at J, with 11 bases between. The CDR3 nucleotides read TGTGCCAGCAGTTACAATCAAGGGGGGACCCAGTACTTC. It specifies CASSYNQGGTQYF.

This clone was recorded once. This sequence joins TRBV5-5 and TRBJ2-3; TRBD2 might be the D (5 bases). CDR3 length equals 16 residues. Trimming shortened V by 3 bases and J by 1 base, and 15 bases separated the two germline ends. Germline V lookup: CDR1 SGHKS, CDR2 YYEKEE (reference sequence). CDR3 sequence reads: CASSSSSGLGTDTQYF. CDR3 DNA sequence: TGTGCCAGCAGCTCCTCATCGGGGTTGGGCACAGATACGCAGTATTTT.

The chain employs TRBV6-5 and TRBJ1-5; TRBD1 matches at 8 bases. This CDR3 is built from 15 residues. The J segment lost 1 base and the V segment lost 6 bases, leaving 5 bases of the junction unmatched. Germline V gene lookup returns CDR1 MNHEY and CDR2 SVGAGI. Written as DNA, the CDR3 is TGTGCCAGCAGAACAAGACAGGGGAGCAATCAGCCCCAGCATTTT. This codes for CASRTRQGSNQPQHF.

The V gene is TRBV27, the J gene TRBJ2-1, with D tentatively TRBD1 or TRBD2 (5 bases each). The V end was cut by 0 bases, the J end by 3 bases, with 12 bases between. Germline V gene data show CDR1 as MNHEY and CDR2 as SMNVEV (reference sequence). There are 16 residues in the CDR3. CDR3 nucleotide sequence: TGTGCCAGCAGTTTATCGACGAGGGGCGGCTACAATGAGCAGTTCTTC. Translation: CASSLSTRGGYNEQFF.

The sample holds a few counts of this clone. The rearrangement links TRBV11-2 to TRBJ1-3; D is unresolved. CDR1 SGHAT and CDR2 FQNNGV come from the germline V gene. The CDR3 sequence is 13 residues long. Between the trimmed V and J ends, which lost 10 bases and 2 bases, there was a span of 12 bases. In DNA, the CDR3 is TGTGCCACCACGTCCGAGACTGGAAACACCATATATTTT. Protein product: CATTSETGNTIYF. The full variable domain, its missing parts supplied by reference TRBV11-2 and TRBJ1-3, is EAGVAQSPRYKIIEKRQSVAFWCNPISGHATLYWYQQILGQGPKLLIQFQNNGVVDDSQLPKDRFSAERLKGVDSTLKIQPAKLEDSAVYLCATTSETGNTIYFGEGSWLTVV.

The rearrangement links TRBV5-6 to TRBJ1-1; D gene ambiguous. Germline CDR1 is SGHDT and CDR2 is YYEEEE. This CDR3 spans 15 amino acids. V lost 2 bases, J lost 1 base, and 12 bases lay in between. The CDR3 reads CASSLDGFSNTEAFF. DNA of the CDR3: TGTGCCAGCAGCTTAGACGGGTTCTCGAACACTGAAGCTTTCTTT. The variable domain in full, with the rest retrieved from reference TRBV5-6 and TRBJ1-1, is DAGVTQSPTHLIKTRGQQVTLRCSPKSGHDTVSWYQQALGQGPQFIFQYYEEEERQRGNFPDRFSGHQFPNYSSELNVNALLLGDSALYLCASSLDGFSNTEAFFGQGTRLTVV.

This clone was detected only a few times. The rearrangement links TRBV9 to TRBJ1-2, with D unresolved. This CDR3 is built from 13 residues. V lost 4 bases to trimming and J lost 7 bases, with 14 bases between them. The germline gives CDR1 SGDLS, CDR2 YYNGEE. This chain's CDR3 is CASSQEVWGGYTF. CDR3 nucleotides: TGTGCCAGCAGCCAAGAGGTCTGGGGTGGCTACACCTTC.

The J gene is TRBJ2-7, the V gene TRBV15; TRBD1 agrees at 9 bases. This CDR3 has 16 amino acids. Germline loops: CDR1 LNHNV, CDR2 YYDKDF (reference sequence). Unmatched junction bases numbered 10, after V lost 0 bases and J lost 7 bases. The DNA for the CDR3 is TGTGCCACCAGCAGAGATCGAATTACAGGGGGCCGGGAGCAGTACTTC. This encodes CATSRDRITGGREQYF.

This clone has only one observation. The chain has TRBV27 and TRBJ1-3, with a tentative D call TRBD1 (6 bases). The ends were cut back, 6 bases at V and 4 bases at J, with 13 bases in the middle. The germline CDR1 and CDR2 sequences are MNHEY and SMNVEV (reference sequence). The CDR3 runs to 14 residues. The CDR3 here is CASSRGGQGNTIYF. In DNA form, the CDR3 reads TGTGCCAGCAGCCGCGGGGGGCAAGGAAACACCATATATTTT.

V usage is TRBV6-6 and J usage is TRBJ2-1; D possibly corresponds to TRBD1 (5 bases). The CDR3 totals 15 residues. CDR1 is MNHNY and CDR2 is SVGAGI in the germline V gene (reference sequence). V lost 5 bases and J lost 0, with 11 bases in between. In DNA form, the CDR3 reads TGTGCCAGCAGTCCGCAGGGTAGCTCCTACAATGAGCAGTTCTTC. It is translated as CASSPQGSSYNEQFF.

This rearrangement joins TRBV5-1 to TRBJ2-3; no firm D call. Trimming shortened V by 0 bases and J by 1 base, and 9 bases separated the two germline ends. There are 15 residues in the CDR3. Germline CDR1 is SGHRS and CDR2 is YFSETQ. The CDR3 loop reads CASSLGQAGTDTQYF. CDR3 sequence (DNA): TGCGCCAGCAGCTTGGGGCAGGCAGGCACAGATACGCAGTATTTT. Combining the CDR3 with reference TRBV5-1 and TRBJ2-3 gives the whole variable domain KAGVTQTPRYLIKTRGQQVTLSCSPISGHRSVSWYQQTPGQGLQFLFEYFSETQRNKGNFPGRFSGRQFSNSRSEMNVSTLELGDSALYLCASSLGQAGTDTQYFGPGTRLTVL.

This chain uses TRBV5-1 with TRBJ2-7; weak D call: TRBD1 (6 bases). V was shortened by 4 bases and J by 0 bases, with 11 bases between the two germline ends. CDR1 SGHRS and CDR2 YFSETQ come from the germline V gene. The CDR3 is 14 residues long. This CDR3 is CASSRPDSSYEQYF. CDR3 in DNA: TGCGCCAGCAGCCGGCCGGACAGCTCCTACGAGCAGTACTTC.